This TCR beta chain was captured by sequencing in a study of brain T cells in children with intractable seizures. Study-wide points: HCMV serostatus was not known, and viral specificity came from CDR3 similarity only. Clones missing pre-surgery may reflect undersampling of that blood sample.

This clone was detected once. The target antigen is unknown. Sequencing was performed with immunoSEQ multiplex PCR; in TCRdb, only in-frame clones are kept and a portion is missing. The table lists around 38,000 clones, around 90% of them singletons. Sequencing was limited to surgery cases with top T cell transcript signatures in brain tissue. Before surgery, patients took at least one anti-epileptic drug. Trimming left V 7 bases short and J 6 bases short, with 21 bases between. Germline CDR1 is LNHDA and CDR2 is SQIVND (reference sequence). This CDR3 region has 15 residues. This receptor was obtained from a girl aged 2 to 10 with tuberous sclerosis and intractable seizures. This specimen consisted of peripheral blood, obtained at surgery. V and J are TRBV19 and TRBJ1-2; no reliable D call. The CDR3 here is CASKKGEVRVDGYTF. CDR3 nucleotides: TGTGCCAGTAAAAAGGGTGAGGTACGGGTCGATGGCTACACCTTC.